This TCR beta chain was recovered during a study of shared clonotypes between healthy human individuals. This table comes from immunoSEQ multiplex PCR, and its TCRdb copy is limited to in-frame clones, with some not included. The sample consists of around 440,000 clones, 77% of them appearing once. Trimming left V 3 bases short and J 5 bases short, with 10 bases between. The CDR3 extends over 13 amino acids. The germline gives CDR1 SGHAT, CDR2 FQNNGV. Sequenced input: PBMCs. The origin of this receptor is a woman aged 40-49 years in good health. Some clones in this sample may be carry-over from other donors' samples. The V gene is TRBV11-2, the J gene TRBJ1-1, with a possible D match to TRBD1 (5 bases). CDR3 bases: TGTGCCAGCAGCTTTGACAGAGATACTGAAGCTTTCTTT. It specifies CASSFDRDTEAFF.